What follows are 6 T cell receptor beta chains derived from one specimen sequenced in a study of shared clonotypes between healthy human individuals. Sequenced by immunoSEQ multiplex PCR; TCRdb stores in-frame clones only, minus some. This sample has 2 million to 2.5 million clones, with about 93% found just once. Naive CD8 cells lacked CD45RO, underwent positive selection for CCR7 and left out terminally differentiated effector memory CD45RA+ cells. The sequencing input was naive CD8+ T cells from PBMCs. These receptors all stem from a man between 18 and 29 years old in good health. Some clones in this sample may be carry-over from other donors' samples.

V is TRBV19 and J is TRBJ1-1; 8 bases line up with TRBD1. J was trimmed by 0 bases and V by 7 bases; bases with no gene match: 4. The CDR3 is 14 amino acids. Germline CDR1 is LNHDA and CDR2 is SQIVND (reference sequence). The DNA for the CDR3 is TGTGCCAGTATCGACAGGGGCTTGAACACTGAAGCTTTCTTT. This sequence encodes CASIDRGLNTEAFF. The full variable domain, with the rest looked up from reference TRBV19 and TRBJ1-1, is DGGITQSPKYLFRKEGQNVTLSCEQNLNHDAMYWYRQDPGQGLRLIYYSQIVNDFQKGDIAEGYSVSREKKESFPLTVTSAQKNPTAFYLCASIDRGLNTEAFFGQGTRLTVV.

The CDR3 DNA sequence: TGTGCCAGCAGTTTATGGGCAGGGACAAACTATGGCTACACCTTC. It yields the protein CASSLWAGTNYGYTF. The chain combines TRBV28 with TRBJ1-2, with D possibly matching TRBD1 (6 bases). CDR3 size: 15 residues. V was shortened by 0 bases and J by 2 bases, with 10 bases between the two germline ends. In germline, CDR1 is MDHEN, CDR2 SYDVKM.

The chain uses TRBV4-1 and TRBJ2-3; D gene ambiguous. This CDR3 is 16 amino acids long. V shed 1 base and J shed 2 bases, with 13 bases lying between them. Germline CDR1 reads MGHRA; CDR2 reads YSYEKL. As DNA, the CDR3 is TGCGCCAGCAGCCAAGCCCCCGGGCTTACCACAGATACGCAGTATTTT. Residues: CASSQAPGLTTDTQYF.

This clone was counted once. The chain employs TRBV4-2 and TRBJ2-7; D might be TRBD1 or TRBD2, each matching 5 bases. The CDR3 is 15 residues long. With 5 bases removed from V and 2 bases from J, the gap between germline ends came to 16 bases. CDR1 and CDR2 (germline): LGHNA, YNFKEQ. The chain's CDR3 is CASSITGTHTYEQYF. CDR3 DNA sequence: TGTGCCAGCAGCATAACCGGGACCCATACCTACGAGCAGTACTTC.

The V and J genes are TRBV7-9 and TRBJ1-5; TRBD1 matches 9 bases. The CDR3 extends over 17 amino acids. The V gene's germline CDR1 is SEHNR and CDR2 FQNEAQ (reference sequence). The V segment lost 5 bases and the J segment 7 bases; nucleotides outside the gene matches: 15. CDR3 sequence (DNA): TGTGCCAGCAGCCCCGGGGGACAGGGCGGCGTGGGGCAGCCCCAGCATTTT. Its translation: CASSPGGQGGVGQPQHF. Filled out from reference TRBV7-9 and TRBJ1-5, the complete variable domain reads DTGVSQNPRHKITKRGQNVTFRCDPISEHNRLYWYRQTLGQGPEFLTYFQNEAQLEKSRLLSDRFSAERPKGSFSTLEIQRTEQGDSAMYLCASSPGGQGGVGQPQHFGDGTRLSIL.

This chain links TRBV19 with TRBJ1-2; maybe TRBD1 (5 bases). The ends were cut back, 6 bases at V and 6 bases at J, with 14 bases in the middle. The CDR3 totals 13 residues. Germline CDR1 and CDR2: LNHDA and SQIVND (reference sequence). CDR3 coding DNA: TGTGCCAGTAGAAGCGGGGCCGCAGATGGCTACACCTTC. Encoded protein: CASRSGAADGYTF.